This TCR beta chain was retrieved from a study of tissue T cells after allogeneic stem cell transplantation. V lost 7 bases to trimming and J lost 3 bases, with 10 bases between them. Germline-derived CDR1 and CDR2 are MGHDK and SYGVNS. This CDR3 is built from 12 residues. This clone was seen only once. What it binds is unknown. Libraries were prepared by immunoSEQ multiplex PCR; TCRdb keeps only in-frame clonotypes and omits some of them. The repertoire holds fewer than 30,000 clones, with around 67% as singletons. Study-wide findings and caveats: In patients and mice, blood and spleen missed much of tissue repertoire.

The rearrangement joins TRBV25-1 to TRBJ2-7; D is possibly TRBD2 (5 bases). The sample was tissue from the ileum, taken at autopsy. The origin of this receptor is a female donor older than 55 with lung cancer. CDR3 amino acids: CASKLEGYEQYF. CDR3 nucleotide sequence: TGTGCCAGCAAACTAGAGGGCTACGAGCAGTACTTC.